This T cell receptor (beta chain) was captured by sequencing in a study of blood T cell repertoires in COVID-19. Across the study: PBMCs, B-cell-depleted T cells, or T cells provided the cDNA or gDNA that made up the material.

The assay was immunoSEQ multiplex PCR, and TCRdb's table has in-frame clones only and misses some. Among approximately 140,000 clones listed, roughly 88% were seen once. In germline, CDR1 is SEHNR, CDR2 FQNEAQ (reference sequence). The V segment lost 5 bases and the J segment 2 bases; nucleotides outside the gene matches: 2. The CDR3 is made up of 13 amino acids. Input material: peripheral blood. The chain joins TRBV7-9 to TRBJ2-7; TRBD2 agrees at 8 bases. This sequence originates from a woman in her fifties or sixties with acute or convalescent COVID-19. This chain's CDR3 is CASSHSGAYEQYF. The CDR3 DNA follows: TGTGCCAGCAGCCATAGCGGGGCCTACGAGCAGTACTTC.